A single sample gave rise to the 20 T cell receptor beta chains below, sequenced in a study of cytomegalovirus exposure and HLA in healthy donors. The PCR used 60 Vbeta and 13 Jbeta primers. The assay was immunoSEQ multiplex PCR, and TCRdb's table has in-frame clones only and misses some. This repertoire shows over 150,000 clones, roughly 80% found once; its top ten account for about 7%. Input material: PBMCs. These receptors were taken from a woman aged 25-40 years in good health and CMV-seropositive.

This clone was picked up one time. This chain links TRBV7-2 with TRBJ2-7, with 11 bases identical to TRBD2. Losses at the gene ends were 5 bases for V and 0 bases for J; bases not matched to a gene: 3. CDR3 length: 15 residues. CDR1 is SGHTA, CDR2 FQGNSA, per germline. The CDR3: CASSPTSGSSYEQYF. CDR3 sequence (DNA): TGTGCCAGCAGCCCCACTAGCGGGAGCTCCTACGAGCAGTACTTC.

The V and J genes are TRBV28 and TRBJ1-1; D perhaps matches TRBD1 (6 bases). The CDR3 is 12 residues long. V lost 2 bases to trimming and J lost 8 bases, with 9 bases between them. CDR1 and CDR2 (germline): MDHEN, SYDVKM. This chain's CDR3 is CASSLRTVEAFF. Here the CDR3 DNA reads TGTGCCAGCAGTTTACGGACAGTGGAAGCTTTCTTT.

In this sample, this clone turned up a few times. This chain's CDR3 is CASRQDHTEAFF. For the CDR3, the DNA is TGCGCCAGCAGACAGGATCACACTGAAGCTTTCTTT. The rearrangement joins TRBV5-1 to TRBJ1-1, with a possible D match to TRBD1 (5 bases). This CDR3 comprises 12 residues. CDR1 SGHRS and CDR2 YFSETQ come from the germline V gene. V lost 5 bases to trimming and J lost 3 bases, with 8 bases between them.

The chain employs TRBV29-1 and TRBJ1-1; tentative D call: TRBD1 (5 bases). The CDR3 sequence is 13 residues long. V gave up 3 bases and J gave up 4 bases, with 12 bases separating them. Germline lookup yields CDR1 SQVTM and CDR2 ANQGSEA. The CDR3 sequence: CSVDQGGVTEAFF. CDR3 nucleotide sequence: TGCAGCGTTGACCAGGGAGGGGTCACTGAAGCTTTCTTT.

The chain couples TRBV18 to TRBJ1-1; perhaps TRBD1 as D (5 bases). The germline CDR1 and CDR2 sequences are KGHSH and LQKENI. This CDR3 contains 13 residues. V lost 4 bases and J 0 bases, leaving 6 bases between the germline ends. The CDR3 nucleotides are TGTGCCAGCTCACTGGGGCTGAACACTGAAGCTTTCTTT. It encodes CASSLGLNTEAFF. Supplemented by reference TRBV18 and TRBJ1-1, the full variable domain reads NAGVMQNPRHLVRRRGQEARLRCSPMKGHSHVYWYRQLPEEGLKFMVYLQKENIIDESGMPKERFSAEFPKEGPSILRIQQVVRGDSAAYFCASSLGLNTEAFFGQGTRLTVV.

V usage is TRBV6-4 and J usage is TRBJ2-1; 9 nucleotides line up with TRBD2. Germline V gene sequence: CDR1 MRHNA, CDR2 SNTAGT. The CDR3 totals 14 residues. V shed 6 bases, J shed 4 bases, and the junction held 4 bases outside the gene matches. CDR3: CASSRSGGYNEQFF. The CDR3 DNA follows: TGTGCCAGCAGCAGGAGCGGGGGGTACAATGAGCAGTTCTTC.

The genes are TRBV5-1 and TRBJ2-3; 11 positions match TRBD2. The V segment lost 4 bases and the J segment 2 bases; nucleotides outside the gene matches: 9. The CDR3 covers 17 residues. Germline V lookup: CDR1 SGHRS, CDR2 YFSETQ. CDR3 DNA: TGCGCCAGCAGCGGGATCACGGGACTAGCGGCCACAGATACGCAGTATTTT. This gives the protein CASSGITGLAATDTQYF. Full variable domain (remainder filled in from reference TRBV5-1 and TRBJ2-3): KAGVTQTPRYLIKTRGQQVTLSCSPISGHRSVSWYQQTPGQGLQFLFEYFSETQRNKGNFPGRFSGRQFSNSRSEMNVSTLELGDSALYLCASSGITGLAATDTQYFGPGTRLTVL.

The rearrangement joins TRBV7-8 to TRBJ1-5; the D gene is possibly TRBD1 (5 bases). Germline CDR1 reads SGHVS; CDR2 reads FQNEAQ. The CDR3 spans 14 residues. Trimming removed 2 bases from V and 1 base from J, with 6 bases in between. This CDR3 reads CASSLRQSNQPQHF. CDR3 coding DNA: TGTGCCAGCAGCTTAAGACAGAGCAATCAGCCCCAGCATTTT.

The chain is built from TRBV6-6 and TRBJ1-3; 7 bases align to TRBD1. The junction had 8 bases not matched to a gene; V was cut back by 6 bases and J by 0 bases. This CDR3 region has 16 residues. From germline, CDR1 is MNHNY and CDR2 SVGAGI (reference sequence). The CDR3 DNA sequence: TGTGCCAGCAGGAAGGGGGCGGATAACTCTGGAAACACCATATATTTT. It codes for CASRKGADNSGNTIYF.

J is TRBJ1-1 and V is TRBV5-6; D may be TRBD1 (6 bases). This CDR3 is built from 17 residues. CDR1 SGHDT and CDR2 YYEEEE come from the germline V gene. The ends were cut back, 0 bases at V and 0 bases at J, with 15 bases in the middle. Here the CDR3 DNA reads TGTGCCAGCAGCTTGGGGACAGAAACTCTTATGAACACTGAAGCTTTCTTT. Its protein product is CASSLGTETLMNTEAFF.

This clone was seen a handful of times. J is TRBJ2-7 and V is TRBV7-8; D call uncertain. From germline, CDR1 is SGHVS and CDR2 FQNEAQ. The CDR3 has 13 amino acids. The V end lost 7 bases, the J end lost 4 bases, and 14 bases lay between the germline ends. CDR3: CASKQEQAYEQYF. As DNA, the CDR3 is TGTGCCAGCAAGCAAGAGCAGGCATACGAGCAGTACTTC.

The CDR3 DNA reads TGTGCCAGCAGCCCGAAGGGACAGGGTACTGGCTACACCTTC. Translation: CASSPKGQGTGYTF. V and J are TRBV14 and TRBJ1-2; TRBD1 matches 9 bases. The germline gives CDR1 SGHDN, CDR2 FVKESK. The CDR3 has 14 amino acids. V lost 4 bases to trimming and J lost 7 bases; unmatched junction nucleotides: 7.

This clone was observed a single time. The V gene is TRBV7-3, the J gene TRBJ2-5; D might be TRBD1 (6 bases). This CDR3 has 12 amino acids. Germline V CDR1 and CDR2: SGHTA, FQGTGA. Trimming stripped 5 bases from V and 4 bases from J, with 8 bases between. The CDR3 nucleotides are TGTGCCAGCAGCCAGGGGTTAGAGACCCAGTACTTC. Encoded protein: CASSQGLETQYF.

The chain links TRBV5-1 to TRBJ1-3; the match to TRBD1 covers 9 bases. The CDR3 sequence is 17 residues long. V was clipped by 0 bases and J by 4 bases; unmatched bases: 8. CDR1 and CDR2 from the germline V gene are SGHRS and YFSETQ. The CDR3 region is CASSLDPGTGNGNTIYF. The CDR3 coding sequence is TGCGCCAGCAGCTTGGACCCCGGGACAGGGAACGGAAACACCATATATTTT.

The CDR3 reads CASSPYGQGIREQYF. The CDR3 DNA sequence: TGTGCCAGTAGTCCCTACGGACAGGGTATTCGGGAGCAGTACTTC. This chain uses TRBV19 with TRBJ2-7, with TRBD1 matching over 8 bases. V lost 5 bases to trimming and J lost 7 bases; unmatched junction nucleotides: 13. From germline, CDR1 is LNHDA and CDR2 SQIVND (reference sequence). The length of the CDR3 is 15 residues.

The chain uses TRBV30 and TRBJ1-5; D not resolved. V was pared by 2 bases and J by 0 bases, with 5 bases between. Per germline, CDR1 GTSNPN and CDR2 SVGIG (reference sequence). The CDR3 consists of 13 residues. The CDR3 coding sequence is TGTGCCTGGAGTAGAGATAGCAATCAGCCCCAGCATTTT. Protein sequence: CAWSRDSNQPQHF.

As DNA, the CDR3 is TGTGCCAGCAGCTTTCCCTTCGGCGGGGATACGCAGTATTTT. Its protein is CASSFPFGGDTQYF. The chain joins TRBV7-2 to TRBJ2-3; weak D call: TRBD2 (5 bases). CDR3 length equals 14 residues. Germline values: CDR1 SGHTA, CDR2 FQGNSA. V lost 3 bases and J lost 6, with 13 bases in between.

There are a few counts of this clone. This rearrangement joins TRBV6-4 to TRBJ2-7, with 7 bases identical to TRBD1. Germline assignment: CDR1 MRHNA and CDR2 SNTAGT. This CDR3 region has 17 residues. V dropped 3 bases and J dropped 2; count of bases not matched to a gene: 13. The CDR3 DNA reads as TGTGCCAGCAGTGAAAATACTCCCAGGGGGTCCACCTACGAGCAGTACTTC. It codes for CASSENTPRGSTYEQYF.

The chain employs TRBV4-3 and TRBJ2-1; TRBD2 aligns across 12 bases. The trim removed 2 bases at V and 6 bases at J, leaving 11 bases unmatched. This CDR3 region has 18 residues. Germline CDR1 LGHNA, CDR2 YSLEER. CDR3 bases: TGCGCCAGCAGCCAACAGATTGCCAGACTAGCGGGGGTCAATGAGCAGTTCTTC. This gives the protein CASSQQIARLAGVNEQFF.

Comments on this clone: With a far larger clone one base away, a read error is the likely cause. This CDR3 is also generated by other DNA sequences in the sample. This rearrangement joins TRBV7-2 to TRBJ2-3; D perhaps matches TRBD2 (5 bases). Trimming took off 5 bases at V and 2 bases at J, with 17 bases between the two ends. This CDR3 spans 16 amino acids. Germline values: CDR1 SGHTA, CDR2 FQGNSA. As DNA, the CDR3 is TGTGCCAGCAGCCAAGGACCGGGGAATTTCACAGATACGCAGTATTTT. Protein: CASSQGPGNFTDTQYF.